This record covers a single T cell receptor beta chain. V was clipped by 2 bases and J by 1 base, with 8 bases between them. Germline CDR1 reads SEHNR; CDR2 reads FQNEAQ (reference sequence). This CDR3 spans 15 amino acids. The data derive from a study of blood T cell repertoires in COVID-19. TCRdb's table, derived via immunoSEQ multiplex PCR, lists solely in-frame clones and lacks some. The data show about 210,000 clones, around nine tenths seen once. Sequencing was performed on peripheral blood. The chain joins TRBV7-9 to TRBJ2-2; tentatively, D is TRBD2 (5 bases). This clonotype originated in a man between 18 and 35 years old with active or convalescent COVID-19. In DNA, the CDR3 is TGTGCCAGCAGCTTATCGGGAAGGAACACCGGGGAGCTGTTTTTT. It codes for CASSLSGRNTGELFF. The whole variable domain, filled in from reference TRBV7-9 and TRBJ2-2, reads DTGVSQNPRHKITKRGQNVTFRCDPISEHNRLYWYRQTLGQGPEFLTYFQNEAQLEKSRLLSDRFSAERPKGSFSTLEIQRTEQGDSAMYLCASSLSGRNTGELFFGEGSRLTVL.